These 2 T cell receptor beta chains came from one sample sequenced in a study of OX40 agonist ivuxolimab in advanced cancers. TCRdb's copy holds only in-frame clones and misses some; the assay was immunoSEQ multiplex PCR. Of 73,000 or so clones detected, around 83% appear once; the ten largest clones hold 0.4% to 0.45%. The sequences come from CD4+ or CD8+ T cells sorted from blood, collected in a trial of the OX40 agonist ivuxolimab. These receptors originate from an adult with an advanced solid tumor such as melanoma, head and neck, liver or kidney cancer.

The genes are TRBV28 and TRBJ2-1; the match to TRBD1 covers 9 bases. The CDR3 length is 18 residues. The J segment lost 7 bases and the V segment lost 1 base, leaving 14 bases of the junction unmatched. The V gene's germline CDR1 is MDHEN and CDR2 SYDVKM. The CDR3 DNA is TGTGCCAGCAGTTTATTCGGGCTCCGGGACAGGGATGAAAATGAGCAGTTCTTC. Translating it yields CASSLFGLRDRDENEQFF.

The rearrangement links TRBV6-5 to TRBJ2-5, with D possibly TRBD2 on 6 matching bases. The germline V gene has CDR1 MNHEY and CDR2 SVGAGI. CDR3 size: 15 residues. V was cut by 6 bases and J by 4 bases, with 18 bases left in between. The CDR3 bases are TGTGCCAGCAGCATTTTTGGACTGGGGGGAGAGACCCAGTACTTC. Translated: CASSIFGLGGETQYF.